This TCR beta chain was profiled in a study of T cell repertoires in cytomegalovirus infection. As for the study in general: A matching HLA type, together with CMV infection, was signaled by public TCR beta signatures. Study-level results: Within the response measured ex vivo, HLA-C-restricted CMV-specific TCR beta clonotypes were dominant. CMV carriers having the relevant HLA were flagged by cumulative public TCR beta family frequency.

TCRdb passed the reads through MiXCR, listing each CDR3 protein once. The profile shows around 630,000 distinct CDR3 sequences, approximately 24% of them singletons. This clonotype was seen a handful of times. The antigen is undetermined. This CDR3 region has 14 residues. The V gene's germline CDR1 is KGHDR and CDR2 SFDVKD. V was cut by 1 base and J by 8 bases, with 11 bases left in between. The source material was CD8+ T cells from PBMCs. The J gene is TRBJ2-1, the V gene TRBV24-1; D might be TRBD2 (6 bases). The clonotype originates from a human donor in good health (CMV status not recorded). Some clones in this sample may be carry-over from other donors' samples. The CDR3 nucleotides read TGTGCCACCAGTGATTTCCTGGGAGGTGATGAGCAGTTCTTC. It codes for CATSDFLGGDEQFF.